This entry lists 12 T cell receptor beta chains sequenced from one sample in a study of T cell repertoires in cytomegalovirus infection. TCRdb passed the reads through MiXCR, listing each CDR3 protein once. The table has about 740,000 distinct CDR3 sequences, roughly 36% seen once. Sequencing input: PBMCs. Every receptor here comes from a human donor in good health (CMV status not recorded). Some clones in this sample may be carry-over from other donors' samples.

This clonotype was seen a handful of times. The chain is built from TRBV29-1 and TRBJ2-5, with D tentatively TRBD1 or TRBD2 (6 bases each). The germline V and J ends were trimmed by 1 base and 5 bases, with 17 bases remaining between them. The CDR3 has 15 residues. Germline loops: CDR1 SQVTM, CDR2 ANQGSEA. CDR3 in amino acids: CSVEGGTSLGETQYF. The CDR3 DNA follows: TGCAGCGTTGAAGGCGGGACAAGTCTAGGGGAGACCCAGTACTTC.

This sequence joins TRBV2 and TRBJ2-7; 10 bases agree with TRBD2. Trimming removed 6 bases from V and 4 bases from J; junction bases left unmatched: 6. The germline gives CDR1 SNHLY, CDR2 FYNNEI. This CDR3 comprises 14 residues. CDR3: CASSVAGGPYEQYF. For the CDR3, the DNA is TGTGCCAGCAGCGTAGCGGGGGGACCTTACGAGCAGTACTTC. Using reference TRBV2 and TRBJ2-7 for the parts outside the CDR3, the full variable domain is EPEVTQTPSHQVTQMGQEVILRCVPISNHLYFYWYRQILGQKVEFLVSFYNNEISEKSEIFDDQFSVERPDGSNFTLKIRSTKLEDSAMYFCASSVAGGPYEQYFGPGTRLTVT.

This clonotype was counted once. The chain employs TRBV5-5 and TRBJ2-7; D remains unclear. Germline CDR1 reads SGHKS; CDR2 reads YYEKEE (reference sequence). V was pared by 0 bases and J by 3 bases, with 25 bases between. The CDR3 length is 19 residues. Here the CDR3 reads CASSLAVVRPNDLHYEQYF. The CDR3 DNA sequence: TGTGCCAGCAGCTTGGCCGTGGTCAGACCCAACGACTTGCACTACGAGCAGTACTTC.

The chain combines TRBV11-3 with TRBJ2-1; tentative D call: TRBD2 (6 bases). CDR1 is SGHNT and CDR2 is YENEEA in the germline V gene. This CDR3 is 12 amino acids long. V dropped 6 bases and J dropped 6 bases, with 9 bases sitting between them. In DNA form, the CDR3 reads TGTGCCAGCAGGGGGGGATTCAATGAGCAGTTCTTC. Amino acids: CASRGGFNEQFF. The complete variable domain, with remaining parts taken from reference TRBV11-3 and TRBJ2-1, reads EAGVVQSPRYKIIEKKQPVAFWCNPISGHNTLYWYLQNLGQGPELLIRYENEEAVDDSQLPKDRFSAERLKGVDSTLKIQPAELGDSAVYLCASRGGFNEQFFGPGTRLTVL.

This rearrangement joins TRBV28 to TRBJ2-5; 14 positions agree with TRBD2. The CDR3 runs 17 residues. CDR1 is MDHEN, CDR2 SYDVKM, per germline. The V and J ends lost 3 bases and 2 bases, in that order; junction bases with no gene match: 5. The CDR3: CASSLGLAGVVQETQYF. The CDR3 DNA reads as TGTGCCAGCAGTTTGGGACTAGCGGGGGTGGTACAAGAGACCCAGTACTTC.

The chain joins TRBV28 to TRBJ1-1; TRBD1 is a possible D gene (5 bases). With 4 bases removed from V and 5 bases from J, the gap between germline ends came to 11 bases. Germline-derived CDR1 and CDR2 are MDHEN and SYDVKM. The CDR3 length is 13 residues. CDR3 in DNA: TGTGCCAGCAGTTGCCAGGGTTGTACTGAAGCTTTCTTT. This translates into CASSCQGCTEAFF.

Details on this clonotype: This may come from a read error, since a much larger clone is one base off. The CDR3 carries no conserved terminal phenylalanine or tryptophan, so it likely arises from a read error. The genes are TRBV7-2 and TRBJ2-5; D is undetermined. V shed 1 base and J shed 1 base, with 10 bases lying between them. CDR3 length equals 15 residues. CDR1 and CDR2 (germline): SGHTA, FQGNSA. CDR3 nucleotides: TGTGCCAGCAGCTTAGAAGCTAGTCCCCAAGAGACCCAGTACTTA. This sequence encodes CASSLEASPQETQYL.

Comment on this clonotype: The junction shows a germline mismatch at one end, possibly a read error. The V call is TRBV7-2, the J call TRBJ2-5, with D possibly matching TRBD1 (5 bases). The CDR3 has 14 amino acids. Germline lookup yields CDR1 SGHTA and CDR2 FQGNSA. The CDR3 loop is CASSLEGYQEPQYF. The DNA for the CDR3 is TGTGCCAGCAGCTTAGAGGGGTACCAAGAGCCCCAGTACTTC.

The V call is TRBV2, the J call TRBJ2-3; D remains unclear. Trimming stripped 8 bases from V and 4 bases from J, with 7 bases between. Germline lookup yields CDR1 SNHLY and CDR2 FYNNEI. This CDR3 is 11 amino acids long. The CDR3 loop reads CASVGADTQYF. The CDR3 DNA is TGTGCCAGCGTGGGTGCAGATACGCAGTATTTT.

The chain carries TRBV7-8 and TRBJ1-4; TRBD1 might be the D (6 bases). The germline V gene encodes CDR1 SGHVS and CDR2 FQNEAQ. V was clipped by 4 bases and J by 2 bases, with 14 bases between them. The CDR3 runs 16 residues. CDR3 nucleotides: TGTGCCAGCAGCTCCCTACAGGGACCCACTAATGAAAAACTGTTTTTT. Amino acids: CASSSLQGPTNEKLFF.

The chain combines TRBV6-1 with TRBJ1-1; D unclear. CDR1 and CDR2 (germline): MNHNS, SASEGT. The CDR3 sequence is 14 residues long. V shed 2 bases and J shed 4 bases, with 11 bases lying between them. CDR3 in amino acids: CASSEMTVATEAFF. The DNA for the CDR3 is TGTGCCAGCAGTGAAATGACCGTGGCCACTGAAGCTTTCTTT.

The chain combines TRBV20-1 with TRBJ2-3; TRBD2 matches 11 bases. Germline V gene sequence: CDR1 DFQATT, CDR2 SNEGSKA (reference sequence). The V and J ends lost 1 base and 0 bases, in that order; junction bases with no gene match: 6. The CDR3 is made up of 17 amino acids. The CDR3 loop reads CSARGPASGGSTDTQYF. The CDR3 DNA reads TGCAGTGCTAGAGGCCCCGCTAGCGGGGGGAGCACAGATACGCAGTATTTT.